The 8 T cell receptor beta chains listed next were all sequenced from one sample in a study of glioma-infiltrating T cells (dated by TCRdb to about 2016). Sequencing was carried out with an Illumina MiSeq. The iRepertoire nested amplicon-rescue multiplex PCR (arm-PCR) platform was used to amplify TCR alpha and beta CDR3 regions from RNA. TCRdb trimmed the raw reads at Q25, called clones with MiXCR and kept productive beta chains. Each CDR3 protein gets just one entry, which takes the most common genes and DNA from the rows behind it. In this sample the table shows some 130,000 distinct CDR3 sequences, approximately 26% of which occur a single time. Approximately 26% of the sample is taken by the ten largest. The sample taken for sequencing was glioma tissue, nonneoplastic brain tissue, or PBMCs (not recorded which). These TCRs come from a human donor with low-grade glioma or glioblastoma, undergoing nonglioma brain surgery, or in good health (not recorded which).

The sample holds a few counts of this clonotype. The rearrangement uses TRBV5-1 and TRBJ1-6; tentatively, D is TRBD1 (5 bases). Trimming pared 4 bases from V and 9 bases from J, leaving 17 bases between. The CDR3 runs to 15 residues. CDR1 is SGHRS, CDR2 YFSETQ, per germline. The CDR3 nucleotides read TGCGCCAGCAGCCCCTCGAGGACATCGGGTTCACCCCTCCACTTT. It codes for CASSPSRTSGSPLHF.

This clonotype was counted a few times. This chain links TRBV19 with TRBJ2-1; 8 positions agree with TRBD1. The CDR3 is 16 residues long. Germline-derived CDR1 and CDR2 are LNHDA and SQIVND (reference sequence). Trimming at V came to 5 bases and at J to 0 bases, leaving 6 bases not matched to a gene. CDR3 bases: TGTGCCAGTAGTCCCCGGACAGGGAGCTCCTACAATGAGCAGTTCTTC. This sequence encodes CASSPRTGSSYNEQFF.

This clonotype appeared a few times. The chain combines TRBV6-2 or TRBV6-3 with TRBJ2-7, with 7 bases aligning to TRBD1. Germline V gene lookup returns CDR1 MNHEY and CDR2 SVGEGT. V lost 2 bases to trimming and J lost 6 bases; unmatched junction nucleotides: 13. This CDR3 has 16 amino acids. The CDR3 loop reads CASSYGRGQLSPEQYV. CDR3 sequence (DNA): TGTGCCAGCAGTTACGGTCGGGGACAGCTCTCCCCCGAGCAGTACGTC.

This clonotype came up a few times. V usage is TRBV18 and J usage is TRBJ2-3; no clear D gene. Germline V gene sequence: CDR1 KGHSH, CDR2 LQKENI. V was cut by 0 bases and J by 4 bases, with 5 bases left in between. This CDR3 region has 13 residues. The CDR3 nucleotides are TGTGCCAGCTCACCACCGGGCGCAGATACGCAGTATTTT. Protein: CASSPPGADTQYF. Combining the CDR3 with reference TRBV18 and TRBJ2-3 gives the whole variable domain NAGVMQNPRHLVRRRGQEARLRCSPMKGHSHVYWYRQLPEEGLKFMVYLQKENIIDESGMPKERFSAEFPKEGPSILRIQQVVRGDSAAYFCASSPPGADTQYFGPGTRLTVL.

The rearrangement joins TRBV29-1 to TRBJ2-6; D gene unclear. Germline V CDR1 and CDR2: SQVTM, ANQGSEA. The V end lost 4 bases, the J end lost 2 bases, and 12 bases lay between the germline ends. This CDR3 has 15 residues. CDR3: CSVGTLGTGANVLTF. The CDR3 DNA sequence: TGCAGCGTTGGCACCCTGGGCACTGGGGCCAACGTCCTGACTTTC. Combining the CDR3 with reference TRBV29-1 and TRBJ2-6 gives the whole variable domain SAVISQKPSRDICQRGTSLTIQCQVDSQVTMMFWYRQQPGQSLTLIATANQGSEATYESGFVIDKFPISRPNLTFSTLTVSNMSPEDSSIYLCSVGTLGTGANVLTFGAGSRLTVL.

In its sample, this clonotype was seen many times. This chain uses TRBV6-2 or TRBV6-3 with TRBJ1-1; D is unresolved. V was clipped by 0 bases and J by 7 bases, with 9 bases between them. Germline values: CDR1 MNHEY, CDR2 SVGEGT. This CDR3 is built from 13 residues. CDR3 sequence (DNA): TGTGCCAGCAGTTACTCGGAGCTTGTTGAAGCTTTCTTT. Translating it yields CASSYSELVEAFF.

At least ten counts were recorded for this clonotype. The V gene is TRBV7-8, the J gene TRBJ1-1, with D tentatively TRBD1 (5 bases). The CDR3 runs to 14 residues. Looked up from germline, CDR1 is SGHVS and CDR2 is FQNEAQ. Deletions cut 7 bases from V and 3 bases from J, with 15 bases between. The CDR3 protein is CASNSREVYTEAFF. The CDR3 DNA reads TGTGCCAGCAACTCCAGGGAGGTGTACACTGAAGCTTTCTTT.

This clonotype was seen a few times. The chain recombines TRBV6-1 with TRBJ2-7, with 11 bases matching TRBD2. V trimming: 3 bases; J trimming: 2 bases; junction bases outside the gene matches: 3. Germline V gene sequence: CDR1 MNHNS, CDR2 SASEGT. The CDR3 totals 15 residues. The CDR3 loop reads CASSETSGDTYEQYV. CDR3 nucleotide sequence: TGTGCCAGCAGTGAGACTAGCGGGGATACCTACGAGCAGTACGTC.